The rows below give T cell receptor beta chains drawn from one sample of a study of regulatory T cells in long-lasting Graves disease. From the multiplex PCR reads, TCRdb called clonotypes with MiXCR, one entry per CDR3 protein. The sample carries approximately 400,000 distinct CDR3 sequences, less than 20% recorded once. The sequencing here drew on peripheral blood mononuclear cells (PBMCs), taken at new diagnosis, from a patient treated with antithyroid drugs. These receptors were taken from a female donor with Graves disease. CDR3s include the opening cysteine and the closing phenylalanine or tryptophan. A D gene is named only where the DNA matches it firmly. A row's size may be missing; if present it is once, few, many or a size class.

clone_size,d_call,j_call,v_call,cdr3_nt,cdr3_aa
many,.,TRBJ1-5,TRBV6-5,TGTGCCAGCAGTTACTCGCCCGGGGATCGTGGGCCCCAGCATTTT,CASSYSPGDRGPQHF
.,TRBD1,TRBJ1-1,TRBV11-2,TGTGCCAGCAGCCTACAGGGGAATAAGGACACTGAAGCTTTCTTT,CASSLQGNKDTEAFF
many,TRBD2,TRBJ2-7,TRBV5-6,TGTGCCAGCAGCTTGGAGCTAGCGGGTGCTGCCTACGAGCAGTACTTC,CASSLELAGAAYEQYF
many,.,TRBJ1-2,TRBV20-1,TGCACCGCTCCCCCAACAGGGAACTATGGCTACACCTTC,CTAPPTGNYGYTF
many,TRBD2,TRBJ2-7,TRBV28,TGTGCCACCGGGGGGTACAGGCGCTCTTACGAGCAGTACTTC,CATGGYRRSYEQYF
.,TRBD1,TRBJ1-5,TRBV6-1,TGTGCCAGCAGTCAGACAGGGGACAATCAGCCCCAGCATTTT,CASSQTGDNQPQHF
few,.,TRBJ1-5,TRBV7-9,TGTGCCAGCAGCCGACCCGGGGGCAATCAGCCCCAGCATTTT,CASSRPGGNQPQHF
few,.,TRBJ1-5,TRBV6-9,TGTGCCAGCAATTATTCCCCCGGGGGCAATCAGCCCCAGCATTTT,CASNYSPGGNQPQHF
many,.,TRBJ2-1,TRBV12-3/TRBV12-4,TGTGCCAGCAGTTGGGCCCTGTCCTACAATGAGCAGTTCTTC,CASSWALSYNEQFF
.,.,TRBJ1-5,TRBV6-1,TGTGCCAGCAGTGGGGCACAGGGTTGGGGTTATAGCAATCAGCCCCAGCATTTT,CASSGAQGWGYSNQPQHF
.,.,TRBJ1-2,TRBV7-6,TGTGCCAGCAGCTCGGACAGTTCCGTATATGGCTACACCTTC,CASSSDSSVYGYTF
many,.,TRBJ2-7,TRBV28,TGTGCCAGCAGTTTTGCCGGGACTCCACGCTACGAGCAGTACTTC,CASSFAGTPRYEQYF
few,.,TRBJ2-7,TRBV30,TGTGCCTGGAGTGAAAGCCCGGGACACGGGAGAGCCTACGAGCAGTACTTC,CAWSESPGHGRAYEQYF
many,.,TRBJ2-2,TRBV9,TGTGCCAGCAGCCCTAGAACGGGACCAAACACCGGGGAGCTGTTTTTT,CASSPRTGPNTGELFF
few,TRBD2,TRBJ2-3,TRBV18,TGTGCCAGCTCACCACCGAGCGGGAGGGGAGATACGCAGTATTTT,CASSPPSGRGDTQYF
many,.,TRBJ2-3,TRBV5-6,TGTGCCAGCAGCGACTACGGGCGGGGACTTAATACGCAGTATTTT,CASSDYGRGLNTQYF
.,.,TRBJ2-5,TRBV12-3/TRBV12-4,TGTGCCAGCAGTTTAGGACAATGGTTACAAGAGACCCAGTACTTC,CASSLGQWLQETQYF
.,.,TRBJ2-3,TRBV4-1,TGCGCCAACAGGCCGGGGGAGGCAGATACGCAGTATTTT,CANRPGEADTQYF
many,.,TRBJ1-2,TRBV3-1,TGTGCCAGCACCTCTAACGCGGGTGGCTACACCTTC,CASTSNAGGYTF
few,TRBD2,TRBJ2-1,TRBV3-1,TGTGCCAGCAGCCTCCTAGCGGGTCCCTACAATGAGCAGTTCTTC,CASSLLAGPYNEQFF
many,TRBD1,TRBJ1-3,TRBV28,TGTGCCAGCGACAGCAGACAGGGTGGAAACACCATATATTTT,CASDSRQGGNTIYF
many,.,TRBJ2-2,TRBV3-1,TGTGCCAGCAGCCAGTATTCGGACTCAACCGGGGAGCTGTTTTTT,CASSQYSDSTGELFF
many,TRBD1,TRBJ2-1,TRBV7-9,TGTGCCAGCCACTCGGACAGGGACAATGAGCAGTTCTTC,CASHSDRDNEQFF
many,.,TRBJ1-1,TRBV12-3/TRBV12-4,TGTGCCAGCAGTTTCTGGGACGGGAACACTGAAGCTTTCTTT,CASSFWDGNTEAFF
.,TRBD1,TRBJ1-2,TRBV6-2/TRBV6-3,TGTGCCAGCAGTCAACGGGACAGGGCGGGCTACACCTTC,CASSQRDRAGYTF
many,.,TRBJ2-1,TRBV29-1,TGCAGCGTTGAATTAGCGGTGGCTGAGCAGTTCTTC,CSVELAVAEQFF
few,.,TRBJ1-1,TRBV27,TGTGCCAGCAGTTTATTCGAGGGTCTGAACACTGAAGCTTTCTTT,CASSLFEGLNTEAFF
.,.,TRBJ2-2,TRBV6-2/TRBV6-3,TGTGCCAACCGGGACCAGGGGAGCGGGGAGCTGTTTTTT,CANRDQGSGELFF
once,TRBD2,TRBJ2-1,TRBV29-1,TGCAGCGTTGAAGATCTGGGGCTAGCGGGAGGTAGGGGCTCCTACAATGAGCAGTTCTTC,CSVEDLGLAGGRGSYNEQFF
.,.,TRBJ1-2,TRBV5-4,TGTGCCAGCAGCCTCCGGGAGTATGGCTACACCTTC,CASSLREYGYTF
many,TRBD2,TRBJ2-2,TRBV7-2,TGTGCCAGCAGCTGGGCTAGCGGAAACGGGGAGCTGTTTTTT,CASSWASGNGELFF
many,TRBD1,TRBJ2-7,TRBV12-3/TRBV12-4,TGTGCCAGCAGTGGCCCGGACAGGTTGCTCAAGCAGTACTTC,CASSGPDRLLKQYF
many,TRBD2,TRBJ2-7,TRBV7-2,TGTGCCAGCAGCCGGGGACTAGCGGGAGGGCGAGGCTCCTACGAGCAGTACTTC,CASSRGLAGGRGSYEQYF
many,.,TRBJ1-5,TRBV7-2,TGTGCCAGCAGCTTACTGGGAAGCGACAATCAGCCCCAGCATTTT,CASSLLGSDNQPQHF
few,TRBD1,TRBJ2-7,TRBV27,TGTGCCAGCAGTTCACCTCACAGGGGCACCTACGAGCAGTACTTC,CASSSPHRGTYEQYF
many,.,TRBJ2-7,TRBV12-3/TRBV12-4,TGTGCCAGCAGTGCGGGACTTCCCTACGAGCAGTACTTC,CASSAGLPYEQYF
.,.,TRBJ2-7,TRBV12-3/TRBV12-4,TGTGCCAGCAGTTTAACCCTTCCAATACAGCAGCGCAGGCGCTACGAGCAGTACTTC,CASSLTLPIQQRRRYEQYF
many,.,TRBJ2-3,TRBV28,TGTGCCAGCACAGCAAGGGAGAGCACAGATACGCAGTATTTT,CASTARESTDTQYF
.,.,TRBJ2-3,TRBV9,TGTGCCAGCAGCCCCCGCCATTCAGGAGGAGGGACAGATACGCAGTATTTT,CASSPRHSGGGTDTQYF
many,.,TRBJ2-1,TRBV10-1,TGCGCCAGCAGTGATAGCAATGAGCAGTTCTTC,CASSDSNEQFF
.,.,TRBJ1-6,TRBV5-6,TGTGCCAGCAGCTTGAGGGATTCACCCCTCCACTTT,CASSLRDSPLHF
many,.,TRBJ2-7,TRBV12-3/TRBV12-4,TGTGCCAGCAGTTTAGAGGTGGGTTCCTACGAGCAGTACTTC,CASSLEVGSYEQYF
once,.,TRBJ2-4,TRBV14,TGTGCCAGCAGCCACGCCAAGACCTCCAAAAACATTCAGTACTTC,CASSHAKTSKNIQYF
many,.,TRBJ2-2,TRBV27,TGTGCCAGCAGTTCCCCCCTTGGAGGGGGAACCGGGGAGCTGTTTTTT,CASSSPLGGGTGELFF
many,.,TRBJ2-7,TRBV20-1,TGCAGTGCCCCAAGACCAAAGGGCCAGGAAACCTACGAGCAGTACTTC,CSAPRPKGQETYEQYF
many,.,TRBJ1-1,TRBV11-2,TGTGCCAGCAGCTTAGTCTGGGGGAGCGGCACTGAAGCTTTCTTT,CASSLVWGSGTEAFF
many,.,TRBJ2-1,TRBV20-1,TGCAGTGCTGCCTTGGAGGAGCCCCTCTACAATGAGCAGTTCTTC,CSAALEEPLYNEQFF
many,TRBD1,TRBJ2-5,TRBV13,TGTGCCAGCAGCTCGACAGGGTACCAAGAGACCCAGTACTTC,CASSSTGYQETQYF
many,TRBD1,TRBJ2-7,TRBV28,TGTGCCAGCAGGCCCGACAGGGGGCGAACCTACGAGCAGTACTTC,CASRPDRGRTYEQYF